These 17 T cell receptor beta chains were all obtained from the same sample, sequenced in a study of shared clonotypes between healthy human individuals. The method was immunoSEQ multiplex PCR; TCRdb's version includes in-frame clones alone and lacks a portion of them. Of about 730,000 clones listed, approximately 72% are singletons. The sequencing input was memory CD4+ T cells sorted from blood. Subset in this sample: CD45RA-negative fraction. The receptors were gathered from a woman in her 30s in good health.

This clone appeared a single time. The gene calls are TRBV2 and TRBJ2-6, with no clear D. From germline, CDR1 is SNHLY and CDR2 FYNNEI. CDR3 length: 13 amino acids. V lost 7 bases and J lost 5, with 9 bases in between. The CDR3 bases are TGTGCCAGCAAAGACGGCAGGGCCAACGTCCTGACTTTC. Protein sequence: CASKDGRANVLTF.

This clone occurred many times. This chain uses TRBV6-1 with TRBJ1-4; D not resolved. The CDR3 runs to 14 residues. Germline assignment: CDR1 MNHNS and CDR2 SASEGT. V was pared by 3 bases and J by 4 bases, with 9 bases between. The CDR3 loop reads CASSDIGVNEKLFF. CDR3 nucleotide sequence: TGTGCCAGCAGTGATATTGGAGTTAATGAAAAACTGTTTTTT.

The rearrangement uses TRBV5-1 and TRBJ2-3, with TRBD2 as a possible D gene (5 bases). There are 13 residues in the CDR3. Germline CDR1 reads SGHRS; CDR2 reads YFSETQ. V was trimmed by 7 bases and J by 1 base, leaving 10 bases between them. The CDR3 DNA follows: TGCGCCAGCGGCCGCGGGCGCACAGATACGCAGTATTTT. Protein sequence: CASGRGRTDTQYF.

The J gene is TRBJ2-5, the V gene TRBV5-6; maybe TRBD1 (5 bases). This CDR3 has 13 residues. V was clipped by 4 bases and J by 4 bases, with 11 bases between them. The germline V gene has CDR1 SGHDT and CDR2 YYEEEE. In DNA, the CDR3 is TGTGCCAGCAGCAGACCCAGGGTAGAGACCCAGTACTTC. It yields the protein CASSRPRVETQYF.

This clone was seen only a few times. The chain links TRBV11-2 to TRBJ2-2, with 7 bases identical to TRBD2. The CDR3 runs to 16 residues. The V segment lost 1 base and the J segment 6 bases; nucleotides outside the gene matches: 8. Germline assignment: CDR1 SGHAT and CDR2 FQNNGV. CDR3 nucleotides: TGTGCCAGCAGCTTAGCATTTTCGGGGGGACCCGGGGAGCTGTTTTTT. Translating it yields CASSLAFSGGPGELFF.

The CDR3, as DNA: TGTGCCAGCACGGTTTTGACTAGCGGCACCGGGGAGCTGTTTTTT. Translated: CASTVLTSGTGELFF. This sequence joins TRBV2 and TRBJ2-2; 9 bases fit TRBD2. CDR1 and CDR2 (germline): SNHLY, FYNNEI. J was trimmed by 4 bases and V by 7 bases; bases with no gene match: 7. The CDR3 runs 15 residues.

On this clone: The same CDR3 can be traced to other DNA sequences in this sample. The V call is TRBV5-1, the J call TRBJ2-1, with D tentatively TRBD1 (5 bases). V gave up 0 bases and J gave up 4 bases, with 8 bases separating them. The CDR3 spans 14 residues. Germline assignment: CDR1 SGHRS and CDR2 YFSETQ. The CDR3 spells CASSLDRSYNEQFF. The CDR3 DNA sequence: TGCGCCAGCAGCTTGGACAGGTCTTACAATGAGCAGTTCTTC.

J is TRBJ2-6 and V is TRBV28, with 9 bases identical to TRBD2. Unmatched junction bases numbered 5, after V lost 2 bases and J lost 0 bases. Germline values: CDR1 MDHEN, CDR2 SYDVKM. The CDR3 length is 18 residues. CDR3 in amino acids: CASSLNAGGNSGANVLTF. CDR3 DNA sequence: TGTGCCAGCAGTTTAAACGCGGGAGGGAACTCTGGGGCCAACGTCCTGACTTTC.

This clone was counted ten times or more. The V call is TRBV5-1, the J call TRBJ2-1, with D possibly being TRBD1 or TRBD2 (6 bases each). The CDR3 covers 14 residues. CDR1 SGHRS and CDR2 YFSETQ come from the germline V gene. Trimming took 4 bases from V and 4 from J, leaving 12 bases between them. CDR3 sequence: CASSQEGGYNEQFF. DNA of the CDR3: TGCGCCAGCAGCCAGGAGGGGGGATACAATGAGCAGTTCTTC.

This clone was detected only once. The V call is TRBV5-4, the J call TRBJ2-2, with D perhaps TRBD1 or TRBD2 (5 bases each). With 6 bases removed from V and 5 bases from J, the gap between germline ends came to 20 bases. The CDR3 is 16 amino acids. CDR1 SGHNT and CDR2 YYREEE come from the germline V gene (reference sequence). CDR3 protein: CASTPNRGVETGELFF. The CDR3 bases are TGTGCCAGCACCCCCAACCGAGGGGTTGAAACCGGGGAGCTGTTTTTT.

The CDR3, as DNA: TGTGCCAGCAGAGCCCGCGGCGCGACAGTTCAAGAGACCCAGTACTTC. Amino acids: CASRARGATVQETQYF. The rearrangement links TRBV27 to TRBJ2-5; tentatively, D is TRBD1 (5 bases). Germline V CDR1 and CDR2: MNHEY, SMNVEV (reference sequence). The CDR3 is 16 residues long. Trimming stripped 6 bases from V and 2 bases from J, with 19 bases between.

Here the CDR3 DNA reads TGTGCCACCTCCTTGGGCAGCGGGAGGAGCGAGCAGTACTTC. It translates to CATSLGSGRSEQYF. V usage is TRBV5-5 and J usage is TRBJ2-7, with TRBD2 identical over 9 bases. CDR1 and CDR2 (germline): SGHKS, YYEKEE (reference sequence). The CDR3 length is 14 residues. The ends lost 9 bases at V and 6 bases at J; junction bases unmatched: 13. Filled out from reference TRBV5-5 and TRBJ2-7, the complete variable domain reads DAGVTQSPTHLIKTRGQQVTLRCSPISGHKSVSWYQQVLGQGPQFIFQYYEKEERGRGNFPDRFSARQFPNYSSELNVNALLLGDSALYLCATSLGSGRSEQYFGPGTRLTVT.

This clone was detected a few times. This rearrangement joins TRBV5-1 to TRBJ2-2; tentative D call: TRBD1 (5 bases). CDR1 and CDR2 from the germline V gene are SGHRS and YFSETQ. The CDR3 covers 15 residues. Trimming removed 0 bases at V and 3 bases at J, with 9 bases between. The CDR3, as DNA: TGCGCCAGCAGCTTGGCCAGGGCGGACACCGGGGAGCTGTTTTTT. Translating gives CASSLARADTGELFF.

This clone occurred a few times. The chain combines TRBV6-1 with TRBJ1-5, with TRBD1 as a possible D gene (5 bases). CDR1 is MNHNS and CDR2 is SASEGT in the germline V gene. The V end was cut by 5 bases, the J end by 11 bases, with 22 bases between. This CDR3 is built from 15 residues. The CDR3 DNA is TGTGCCAGCAGTCCCTCGGCCCAGGGAGGGGTGGCCCAGCATTTT. Protein product: CASSPSAQGGVAQHF.

The chain joins TRBV27 to TRBJ1-1; D is perhaps TRBD1 (5 bases). Germline CDR1 and CDR2: MNHEY and SMNVEV (reference sequence). Trimming took 10 bases from V and 1 from J, leaving 16 bases between them. The CDR3 loop spans 14 amino acids. CDR3 sequence: CATMGSRANTEAFF. DNA of the CDR3: TGTGCCACGATGGGGAGCAGGGCGAACACTGAAGCTTTCTTT.

The chain carries TRBV29-1 and TRBJ1-1; no firm D call. The length of the CDR3 is 11 residues. The V gene lost 4 bases and the J gene lost 7 bases, with 10 bases spanning the gap. CDR1 and CDR2 from the germline V gene are SQVTM and ANQGSEA. The CDR3 region is CSVGLTGEAFF. The CDR3 bases are TGCAGCGTTGGACTTACGGGTGAAGCTTTCTTT.

In regard to this clone: Compared with germline, one end of the junction differs, possibly owing to a read error. This sequence joins TRBV20-1 and TRBJ1-2; D is ambiguous. Germline V lookup: CDR1 DFQATT, CDR2 SNEGSKA (reference sequence). The CDR3 is made up of 11 amino acids. The CDR3 coding sequence is TGCAGTGCTAGAGATGACGGATGGCTGGACTTC. It encodes CSARDDGWLDF.